The 18 T cell receptor beta chains presented below share a single source sample, sequenced in a study of spatial heterogeneity in lung cancer. Study-level findings and limits: How many expanded intratumoral alpha and beta TCRs were present tracked the tumor mutation count, which was a count of nonsynonymous mutations.

Documented time point: sample taken at primary tumor resection. These receptors' antigens are unknown. TCRdb analysed the 5' RACE reads with MiXCR anew, one entry per CDR3 protein. The sample contains roughly 28,000 distinct CDR3 sequences, approximately 7% of which appear only once. The sequencing here drew on lung tumor tissue, taken at surgery. Receptors originate from a male donor with early-stage non-small cell lung cancer.

This clonotype was counted ten times or more. V and J are TRBV7-2 and TRBJ1-2; no clear D. Germline CDR1 and CDR2: SGHTA and FQGNSA. The ends were cut back, 3 bases at V and 2 bases at J, with 13 bases in the middle. CDR3 length: 15 amino acids. The CDR3 sequence is CASSFRGRQNYGYTF. The DNA of the CDR3 is TGTGCCAGCAGCTTCCGCGGACGGCAAAACTATGGCTACACCTTC.

This clonotype was counted many times. The chain has TRBV2 and TRBJ2-1; D is possibly TRBD2 (5 bases). Between the trimmed V and J ends, which lost 5 bases and 9 bases, there was a span of 11 bases. This CDR3 region has 12 residues. CDR1 and CDR2 from the germline V gene are SNHLY and FYNNEI. CDR3 in amino acids: CASSTRRAEQFF. CDR3 nucleotides: TGTGCCAGCAGTACTAGAAGGGCTGAGCAGTTCTTC.

The J gene is TRBJ1-6, the V gene TRBV28, with a tentative D call TRBD1 (5 bases). There are 13 residues in the CDR3. Trimming shortened V by 4 bases and J by 12 bases, and 13 bases separated the two germline ends. The germline V gene encodes CDR1 MDHEN and CDR2 SYDVKM. CDR3 DNA sequence: TGTGCCAGCAGTTCTATAGGGGAGGAACCCCTCCACTTT. As protein: CASSSIGEEPLHF.

This clonotype was counted at least ten times. The chain recombines TRBV20-1 with TRBJ2-7, with 7 positions matching TRBD2. CDR3 size: 14 residues. V lost 2 bases and J lost 4; bases outside the gene matches: 8. Germline V gives CDR1 DFQATT, CDR2 SNEGSKA (reference sequence). CDR3: CSARSGRGRYEQYF. In DNA form, the CDR3 reads TGCAGTGCTAGATCGGGGAGGGGTAGGTACGAGCAGTACTTC.

This clonotype came up a few times. The rearrangement uses TRBV7-2 and TRBJ2-2; no clear D gene. Per the germline V gene, CDR1 is SGHTA and CDR2 is FQGNSA. The CDR3 extends over 16 amino acids. Trimming took off 7 bases at V and 0 bases at J, with 15 bases between the two ends. CDR3 in amino acids: CASIPGHSANTGELFF. The CDR3 DNA sequence: TGTGCCAGCATCCCCGGTCACAGCGCGAACACCGGGGAGCTGTTTTTT.

This clonotype was picked up many times. This rearrangement joins TRBV28 to TRBJ1-4; no clear D. Trimming pared 1 base from V and 2 bases from J, leaving 5 bases between. The germline V gene encodes CDR1 MDHEN and CDR2 SYDVKM. The CDR3 sequence is 14 residues long. The CDR3 spells CASSLSQTNEKLFF. CDR3 DNA sequence: TGTGCCAGCAGTTTATCGCAGACTAATGAAAAACTGTTTTTT.

V is TRBV28 and J is TRBJ2-3; D gene uncertain. The germline V and J ends were trimmed by 6 bases and 7 bases, with 8 bases remaining between them. This CDR3 has 11 residues. Germline CDR1 reads MDHEN; CDR2 reads SYDVKM. The CDR3: CASSVVNTQYF. CDR3 DNA: TGTGCCAGCAGCGTGGTGAATACGCAGTATTTT.

This clonotype was recorded many times. The CDR3 sequence is CASSLAGVNTGELFF. DNA of the CDR3: TGCGCCAGCAGCTTGGCGGGGGTGAACACCGGGGAGCTGTTTTTT. This sequence joins TRBV5-1 and TRBJ2-2, with D possibly being TRBD2 (6 bases). V gave up 0 bases and J gave up 1 base, with 7 bases separating them. There are 15 residues in the CDR3. CDR1 and CDR2 from the germline V gene are SGHRS and YFSETQ. Full variable domain (rest looked up from reference TRBV5-1 and TRBJ2-2): KAGVTQTPRYLIKTRGQQVTLSCSPISGHRSVSWYQQTPGQGLQFLFEYFSETQRNKGNFPGRFSGRQFSNSRSEMNVSTLELGDSALYLCASSLAGVNTGELFFGEGSRLTVL.

In its sample, this clonotype was seen many times. The genes are TRBV6-2 or TRBV6-3 and TRBJ1-1; TRBD1 might be the D (5 bases). The CDR3 loop spans 15 amino acids. Trimming pared 6 bases from V and 5 bases from J, leaving 19 bases between. Germline V gene data show CDR1 as MNHEY and CDR2 as SVGEGT. CDR3 nucleotides: TGTGCCAGCAGAAAACGGGACGGGCGGGAGACTGAAGCTTTCTTT. This gives the protein CASRKRDGRETEAFF.

This clonotype was counted ten times or more. The chain joins TRBV7-2 to TRBJ2-1; weak D call: TRBD1 (5 bases). This CDR3 comprises 13 residues. CDR1 is SGHTA and CDR2 is FQGNSA in the germline V gene. V was shortened by 4 bases and J by 4 bases, with 8 bases between the two germline ends. The CDR3 loop is CASSSTAYNEQFF. The CDR3 DNA follows: TGTGCCAGCAGCTCGACAGCGTACAATGAGCAGTTCTTC.

This clonotype was recorded at least ten times. This chain uses TRBV9 with TRBJ1-2, with no clear D. This CDR3 region has 13 residues. V dropped 0 bases and J dropped 0 bases, with 3 bases sitting between them. Germline CDR1 and CDR2: SGDLS and YYNGEE. Written as DNA, the CDR3 is TGTGCCAGCAGCGTAGATGCTAACTATGGCTACACCTTC. Translated: CASSVDANYGYTF.

Many counts were recorded for this clonotype. The chain recombines TRBV20-1 with TRBJ1-2, with D possibly being TRBD1 (5 bases). This CDR3 contains 15 residues. Between the trimmed V and J ends, which lost 0 bases and 2 bases, there was a span of 13 bases. Germline values: CDR1 DFQATT, CDR2 SNEGSKA (reference sequence). CDR3 coding DNA: TGCAGTGCTAGAGATCCCAGGGATTGGAACTATGGCTACACCTTC. Protein: CSARDPRDWNYGYTF.

This clonotype was seen a handful of times. The rearrangement joins TRBV2 to TRBJ2-7; 9 bases are shared with TRBD1. Germline V gives CDR1 SNHLY, CDR2 FYNNEI. The ends lost 2 bases at V and 5 bases at J; junction bases unmatched: 4. This CDR3 region has 14 residues. In DNA, the CDR3 is TGTGCCAGCAGTGAAACCGGGACAGGGAACGAGCAGTACTTC. Encoded protein: CASSETGTGNEQYF.

This clonotype was counted at least ten times. The chain employs TRBV10-2 and TRBJ2-7; D may be TRBD1 (6 bases). This CDR3 has 13 amino acids. The germline gives CDR1 WSHSY, CDR2 SAAADI. Trimming shortened V by 4 bases and J by 5 bases, and 12 bases separated the two germline ends. This CDR3 reads CASSGQAMNEQYF. CDR3 sequence (DNA): TGCGCCAGCAGTGGACAGGCCATGAACGAGCAGTACTTC.

The V and J genes are TRBV20-1 and TRBJ1-2; D ambiguous. Germline CDR1 DFQATT, CDR2 SNEGSKA (reference sequence). Trimming left V 1 base short and J 2 bases short, with 5 bases between. CDR3 length: 12 residues. This CDR3 is CSARGGNYGYTF. Written as DNA, the CDR3 is TGCAGTGCTAGAGGAGGGAACTATGGCTACACCTTC.

This clonotype was recorded a few times. The CDR3 protein is CASSSPHKDSYEQYF. The CDR3 bases are TGTGCCAGCAGCTCCCCCCACAAGGATTCCTACGAGCAGTACTTC. The chain links TRBV6-2 or TRBV6-3 to TRBJ2-7; D is ambiguous. V dropped 6 bases and J dropped 1 base, with 16 bases sitting between them. CDR1 and CDR2 (germline): MNHEY, SVGEGT. The CDR3 is made up of 15 amino acids.

This clonotype was counted ten times or more. V gene TRBV30 combines with J gene TRBJ1-1, with no clear D. The ends were cut back, 5 bases at V and 5 bases at J, with 21 bases in the middle. Per the germline V gene, CDR1 is GTSNPN and CDR2 is SVGIG (reference sequence). The CDR3 is 15 residues long. The CDR3 spells CAWSRDNGVKTEAFF. The DNA of the CDR3 is TGTGCCTGGTCCCGAGACAATGGGGTAAAGACTGAAGCTTTCTTT. Full variable domain (rest looked up from reference TRBV30 and TRBJ1-1): SQTIHQWPATLVQPVGSPLSLECTVEGTSNPNLYWYRQAAGRGLQLLFYSVGIGQISSEVPQNLSASRPQDRQFILSSKKLLLSDSGFYLCAWSRDNGVKTEAFFGQGTRLTVV.

The chain joins TRBV30 to TRBJ1-3, with unresolved D. The CDR3 is made up of 12 amino acids. Germline loops: CDR1 GTSNPN, CDR2 SVGIG (reference sequence). V dropped 4 bases and J dropped 2 bases, with 6 bases sitting between them. CDR3 protein: CAWKRAGNTIYF. The DNA of the CDR3 is TGTGCCTGGAAAAGGGCTGGAAACACCATATATTTT.